The 25 T cell receptor beta chains below were found in one sample sequenced in a study of blood T cell repertoires in COVID-19. Repertoires were generated with immunoSEQ multiplex PCR, while TCRdb's copy carries only in-frame clones and drops some. The sample records some 300,000 clones, 88% being singletons. Material for sequencing was peripheral blood. These receptors came from a woman aged 25 to 39 who had recovered from COVID-19.

The chain couples TRBV7-8 to TRBJ2-7; the D is unclear. Trimming took off 3 bases at V and 0 bases at J, with 6 bases between the two ends. The CDR3 extends over 13 amino acids. Germline CDR1 SGHVS, CDR2 FQNEAQ. CDR3 protein: CASSFELSYEQYF. CDR3 bases: TGTGCCAGCAGCTTTGAGCTCTCCTACGAGCAGTACTTC.

The J gene is TRBJ1-6, the V gene TRBV9; 8 bases agree with TRBD1. The CDR3 consists of 15 residues. CDR1 and CDR2 from the germline V gene are SGDLS and YYNGEE. V dropped 2 bases and J dropped 10; count of bases not matched to a gene: 8. CDR3 residues: CASSVGGQGGSPLHF. CDR3 DNA sequence: TGTGCCAGCAGCGTGGGCGGACAGGGAGGATCACCCCTCCACTTT.

The gene calls are TRBV7-8 and TRBJ1-5; 7 bases map to TRBD1. The CDR3 covers 17 residues. J was trimmed by 0 bases and V by 3 bases; bases with no gene match: 8. In germline, CDR1 is SGHVS, CDR2 FQNEAQ. The CDR3 DNA follows: TGTGCCAGCAGCTTTCGGGACAGAACTTTTAGCAATCAGCCCCAGCATTTT. Translating gives CASSFRDRTFSNQPQHF.

V is TRBV7-3 and J is TRBJ2-1, with D hard to call. The germline V gene has CDR1 SGHTA and CDR2 FQGTGA. Trimming left V 5 bases short and J 4 bases short, with 9 bases between. This CDR3 comprises 13 residues. The CDR3 nucleotides are TGTGCCAGCAGCCCGGGTCCTTACAATGAGCAGTTCTTC. Residues: CASSPGPYNEQFF.

This chain connects TRBV6-1 to TRBJ1-2; no definite D call. This CDR3 contains 13 residues. V was trimmed by 5 bases and J by 8 bases, leaving 15 bases between them. CDR1 and CDR2 (germline): MNHNS, SASEGT. The CDR3 nucleotides read TGTGCCAGCAGTTCGCGGAACCTTGGGGGCTACACCTTC. This translates into CASSSRNLGGYTF.

The CDR3: CASSLPLGREGRTEAFF. In DNA form, the CDR3 reads TGTGCCAGCAGCTTACCCTTGGGCCGGGAAGGCAGAACTGAAGCTTTCTTT. The rearrangement links TRBV11-2 to TRBJ1-1; D is ambiguous. The CDR3 contains 17 residues. The V end lost 2 bases, the J end lost 5 bases, and 21 bases lay between the germline ends. Germline assignment: CDR1 SGHAT and CDR2 FQNNGV.

Many counts were recorded for this clone. The chain is built from TRBV25-1 and TRBJ1-2; 9 nucleotides line up with TRBD1. This CDR3 comprises 16 residues. Germline V gene lookup returns CDR1 MGHDK and CDR2 SYGVNS. Unmatched junction bases numbered 7, after V lost 3 bases and J lost 2 bases. Here the CDR3 DNA reads TGTGCCAGCAGTGAGAGAACCGGGACAGGGAACTATGGCTACACCTTC. This sequence encodes CASSERTGTGNYGYTF.

This chain uses TRBV7-9 with TRBJ2-2; tentative D call: TRBD2 (7 bases). The CDR3 has 16 residues. Germline CDR1 is SEHNR and CDR2 is FQNEAQ (reference sequence). The V end was cut by 7 bases, the J end by 1 base, with 16 bases between. DNA for the CDR3: TGTGCCAGCACACACCGGGGGGCCCAGAACACCGGGGAGCTGTTTTTT. Encoded protein: CASTHRGAQNTGELFF.

This rearrangement joins TRBV24-1 to TRBJ2-7; D is perhaps TRBD2 (6 bases). The CDR3 is 11 amino acids. Germline V gene lookup returns CDR1 KGHDR and CDR2 SFDVKD. With 4 bases removed from V and 6 bases from J, the gap between germline ends came to 6 bases. CDR3 nucleotides: TGTGCCACCAGTGAGGGGGGCGAGCAGTACTTC. Translation gives CATSEGGEQYF.

The chain employs TRBV15 and TRBJ2-7; TRBD1 agrees at 7 bases. The CDR3 totals 15 residues. V shed 4 bases and J 0 bases; nucleotides not matched to a gene: 6. Looked up from germline, CDR1 is LNHNV and CDR2 is YYDKDF (reference sequence). CDR3 residues: CATSTPPGGSYEQYF. CDR3 coding DNA: TGTGCCACCAGCACCCCCCCAGGGGGCTCCTACGAGCAGTACTTC.

The V and J genes are TRBV2 and TRBJ1-2; perhaps TRBD1 as D (6 bases). Germline V gene sequence: CDR1 SNHLY, CDR2 FYNNEI. The CDR3 is made up of 17 amino acids. The V and J ends lost 3 bases and 4 bases respectively, with 21 bases between them. The CDR3 bases are TGTGCCAGCAGTGACCTACAGGGTACGACTATAATCTATGGCTACACCTTC. It encodes CASSDLQGTTIIYGYTF.

V gene TRBV3-1 (or the pseudogene TRBV3-2) combines with J gene TRBJ1-3, with a possible D match to TRBD1 (6 bases). Germline V gene sequence: CDR1 LGHDT, CDR2 YNNKEL (reference sequence). V was pared by 1 base and J by 4 bases, with 11 bases between. The CDR3 runs to 15 residues. The CDR3 loop reads CASSQAVGAGNTIYF. CDR3 DNA: TGTGCCAGCAGCCAAGCCGTGGGGGCAGGAAACACCATATATTTT.

The chain combines TRBV28 with TRBJ1-6; D not certain. CDR3 length: 11 residues. Germline V lookup: CDR1 MDHEN, CDR2 SYDVKM. Trimming took 7 bases from V and 10 from J, leaving 8 bases between them. The CDR3 sequence is CASTTVSPLHF. The CDR3, as DNA: TGTGCCAGCACCACGGTGTCACCCCTCCACTTT.

V gene TRBV9 combines with J gene TRBJ1-2; possible D gene TRBD1, 6 bases. The CDR3 extends over 16 amino acids. Germline CDR1 SGDLS, CDR2 YYNGEE. The V and J ends lost 0 bases and 5 bases respectively, with 17 bases between them. The CDR3 here is CASSVDGGQSPYGYTF. The DNA for the CDR3 is TGTGCCAGCAGCGTAGATGGAGGACAGTCACCTTATGGCTACACCTTC.

The J gene is TRBJ1-2, the V gene TRBV5-4, with D tentatively TRBD1 (6 bases). Trimming pared 2 bases from V and 3 bases from J, leaving 20 bases between. Germline CDR1 reads SGHNT; CDR2 reads YYREEE (reference sequence). The CDR3 runs to 17 residues. The CDR3 DNA reads TGTGCCAGCAGCTTCTCGGTGCCCCGGGACACGGACTATGGCTACACCTTC. Translating gives CASSFSVPRDTDYGYTF.

This clone was counted a single time. The genes are TRBV9 and TRBJ2-1; D unresolved. V was clipped by 4 bases and J by 4 bases, with 3 bases between them. The CDR3 consists of 11 residues. CDR1 is SGDLS, CDR2 YYNGEE, per germline. The CDR3 sequence: CASSRYNEQFF. DNA for the CDR3: TGTGCCAGCAGCCGGTACAATGAGCAGTTCTTC.

The chain recombines TRBV28 with TRBJ1-2; D is perhaps TRBD1 (5 bases). There are 16 residues in the CDR3. The germline V gene has CDR1 MDHEN and CDR2 SYDVKM. V lost 8 bases, J lost 1 base, and 20 bases lay in between. DNA of the CDR3: TGTGCCAGCCAAAGTTATGGTGGCGGGGGTAACTATGGCTACACCTTC. Its translation: CASQSYGGGGNYGYTF.

J is TRBJ2-7 and V is TRBV14, with 11 bases fitting TRBD2. This CDR3 is built from 20 residues. The germline V gene has CDR1 SGHDN and CDR2 FVKESK. The J segment lost 2 bases and the V segment lost 3 bases, leaving 18 bases of the junction unmatched. The CDR3 DNA follows: TGTGCCAGCAGCCATCCCCCTAGCGGGGGGCGAGGGACTAGTCCCTACGAGCAGTACTTC. Its translation is CASSHPPSGGRGTSPYEQYF.

For the CDR3, the DNA is TGTGCCAGCAGCTTAACCGGGAATCAGCCCCAGCATTTT. This gives the protein CASSLTGNQPQHF. This chain links TRBV7-2 with TRBJ1-5, with D hard to call. The length of the CDR3 is 13 residues. Germline V gene lookup returns CDR1 SGHTA and CDR2 FQGNSA. V was clipped by 2 bases and J by 4 bases, with 6 bases between them.

The chain recombines TRBV29-1 with TRBJ2-7; 9 positions agree with TRBD1. This CDR3 region has 13 residues. Germline V CDR1 and CDR2: SQVTM, ANQGSEA. J was trimmed by 5 bases and V by 6 bases; bases with no gene match: 8. CDR3 amino acids: CSVVRTGADEQYF. Written as DNA, the CDR3 is TGCAGCGTGGTTAGGACAGGGGCTGACGAGCAGTACTTC.

This chain links TRBV25-1 with TRBJ2-2, with TRBD2 as a possible D gene (6 bases). CDR1 and CDR2 from the germline V gene are MGHDK and SYGVNS. V was cut by 8 bases and J by 0 bases, with 10 bases left in between. This CDR3 contains 14 residues. The CDR3 nucleotides are TGTGCCAGCCGGGACTCCTCGAACACCGGGGAGCTGTTTTTT. Its protein product is CASRDSSNTGELFF.

This chain joins TRBV27 and TRBJ2-3; maybe TRBD2 (6 bases). This CDR3 has 15 amino acids. Trimming removed 2 bases from V and 6 bases from J, with 15 bases in between. Germline V CDR1 and CDR2: MNHEY, SMNVEV (reference sequence). The DNA for the CDR3 is TGTGCCAGCAGTTTAACGGTGGGGGGTGCGGATACGCAGTATTTT. Residues: CASSLTVGGADTQYF.

The chain is built from TRBV12-3 or TRBV12-4 and TRBJ2-4; 10 nucleotides match TRBD1. The CDR3 has 13 residues. The V and J ends lost 7 bases and 5 bases, in that order; junction bases with no gene match: 2. DNA for the CDR3: TGTGCCAGCACCGGACAGGGGGAAAACATTCAGTACTTC. Its protein product is CASTGQGENIQYF.

The chain employs TRBV19 and TRBJ2-5; tentative D call: TRBD1 (6 bases). Germline CDR1 is LNHDA and CDR2 is SQIVND (reference sequence). The V and J ends lost 4 bases and 3 bases respectively, with 15 bases between them. This CDR3 comprises 15 residues. CDR3 DNA: TGTGCCAGTAGTAGACTCGGGACAAATGAAGAGACCCAGTACTTC. Protein product: CASSRLGTNEETQYF.

The chain couples TRBV3-1 (or the pseudogene TRBV3-2) to TRBJ1-3; tentatively, D is TRBD1 (6 bases). This CDR3 region has 14 residues. V was cut by 6 bases and J by 3 bases, with 12 bases left in between. Germline V gene data show CDR1 as LGHDT and CDR2 as YNNKEL (reference sequence). The CDR3 sequence: CASRNRAGGNTIYF. Written as DNA, the CDR3 is TGTGCCAGCAGAAACAGGGCTGGTGGAAACACCATATATTTT.